A single sample is the source of the 5 T cell receptor beta chains below, sequenced in a study of T cells after posttransplantation cyclophosphamide. Cyclophosphamide on days +3 and +4 followed busulfan-fludarabine conditioning and a marrow graft. Sequencing used immunoSEQ multiplex PCR; TCRdb keeps in-frame clones, though not all of them. The record shows roughly 6,800 clones for this sample, with no singletons present. This specimen consisted of PBMCs, obtained after allogeneic stem cell transplant with posttransplant cyclophosphamide. Receptors originate from a female patient between 50 and 60 years old who received an allogeneic stem cell transplant from a related donor, was CMV-positive, and had no GVHD. The graft donor may be the source of some T cells.

This clone was counted at least ten times. The rearrangement links TRBV6-5 to TRBJ2-7; TRBD1 is a possible D gene (6 bases). Between the trimmed V and J ends, which lost 6 bases and 3 bases, there was a span of 12 bases. Germline V lookup: CDR1 MNHEY, CDR2 SVGAGI. There are 13 residues in the CDR3. Written as DNA, the CDR3 is TGTGCCAGCAGCACCACAGGGTACTACGAGCAGTACTTC. It yields the protein CASSTTGYYEQYF.

This clone was detected many times. The rearrangement links TRBV7-9 to TRBJ2-7, with D hard to call. Germline values: CDR1 SEHNR, CDR2 FQNEAQ (reference sequence). The CDR3 runs 12 residues. With 0 bases removed from V and 3 bases from J, the gap between germline ends came to 3 bases. The CDR3 nucleotides are TGTGCCAGCAGCTTAGCCCACTACGAGCAGTACTTC. Its protein is CASSLAHYEQYF.

There are many counts of this clone. This chain links TRBV7-9 with TRBJ1-5; the D gene is possibly TRBD1 (6 bases). The V and J ends lost 3 bases and 1 base respectively, with 19 bases between them. The CDR3 sequence is 18 residues long. The V gene's germline CDR1 is SEHNR and CDR2 FQNEAQ (reference sequence). The CDR3 sequence is CASSFGVGRGGSNQPQHF. In DNA, the CDR3 is TGTGCCAGCAGCTTTGGGGTCGGAAGAGGGGGAAGCAATCAGCCCCAGCATTTT.

There are many counts of this clone. V is TRBV4-2 and J is TRBJ2-4, with TRBD2 matching 12 bases. The V gene end was trimmed by 0 bases and the J gene end by 6 bases; junction bases not matched to a gene: 12. This CDR3 comprises 19 residues. CDR1 is LGHNA, CDR2 YNFKEQ, per germline. The CDR3 coding sequence is TGTGCCAGCAGCCAAGATCAGTCTAGCGGGAGGGCCGGCGGAAACATTCAGTACTTC. Translation: CASSQDQSSGRAGGNIQYF.

This clone came up many times. CDR3 DNA sequence: TGTGCCAGCAGCCGGATGGGGCAGGAAGGTCAGCCCCAGCATTTT. This encodes CASSRMGQEGQPQHF. The V call is TRBV7-8, the J call TRBJ1-5, with TRBD1 as a possible D gene (5 bases). Deletions cut 5 bases from V and 6 bases from J, with 17 bases between. Germline CDR1 SGHVS, CDR2 FQNEAQ. This CDR3 spans 15 amino acids.